This T cell receptor beta chain was captured by sequencing in a study of blood T cell repertoires in COVID-19. Study-level information: There were acute and convalescent COVID-19 samples, and they came from the United States, Italy and Spain. T cells, B-cell-depleted T cells, or PBMCs provided the cDNA or gDNA that served as material.

As processed by the authors: Amplification with reference gene primers provided the estimates of nucleated cell counts. Method: immunoSEQ multiplex PCR; TCRdb's copy keeps in-frame clones and lacks some. V, J and clone size are taken as reported in that table, and D and trimming were inferred from the DNA itself. The sample contains about 280,000 clones, 86% of which appear only once. This CDR3 has 11 residues. The germline gives CDR1 ENHRY, CDR2 SYGVKD. V gave up 11 bases and J gave up 5 bases, with 13 bases separating them. Sequenced material: peripheral blood. The origin of this receptor is a man aged 40-55 years with active or convalescent COVID-19. The rearrangement uses TRBV10-3 and TRBJ2-7, with a tentative D call TRBD1 (5 bases). The CDR3 region is CAVQAHHEQYF. CDR3 nucleotide sequence: TGTGCCGTACAGGCCCATCACGAGCAGTACTTC.